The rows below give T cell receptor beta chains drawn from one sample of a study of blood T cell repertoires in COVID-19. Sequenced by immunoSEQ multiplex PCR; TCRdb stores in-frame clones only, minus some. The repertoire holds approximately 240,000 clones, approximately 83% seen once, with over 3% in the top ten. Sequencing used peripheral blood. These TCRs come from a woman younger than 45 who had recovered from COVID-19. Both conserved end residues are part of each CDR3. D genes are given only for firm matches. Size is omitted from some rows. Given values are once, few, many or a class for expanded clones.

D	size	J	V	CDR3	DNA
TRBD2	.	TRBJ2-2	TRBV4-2	CASSLRGSTSGGTGELFF	TGTGCCAGCAGCCTCCGAGGGTCCACTAGCGGGGGCACCGGGGAGCTGTTTTTT
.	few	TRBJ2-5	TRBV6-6	CASSYGRVPQETQYF	TGTGCCAGCAGTTACGGCAGGGTCCCCCAAGAGACCCAGTACTTC
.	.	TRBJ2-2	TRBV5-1	CASSDLRGGELFF	TGCGCCAGCAGCGACCTACGGGGCGGGGAGCTGTTTTTT
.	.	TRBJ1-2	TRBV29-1	CSVEAGIGYGYTF	TGCAGCGTTGAGGCAGGGATTGGGTATGGCTACACCTTC
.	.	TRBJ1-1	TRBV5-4	CASSFGTTGQNTEAFF	TGTGCCAGCAGCTTTGGTACTACAGGCCAGAACACTGAAGCTTTCTTT
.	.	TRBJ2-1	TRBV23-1	CASSQEGQGGYNEQFF	TGCGCCAGCAGTCAAGAGGGCCAGGGGGGCTACAATGAGCAGTTCTTC
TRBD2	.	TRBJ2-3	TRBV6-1	CASSEAGGIPTDTQYF	TGTGCCAGCAGTGAAGCGGGGGGGATACCCACAGATACGCAGTATTTT
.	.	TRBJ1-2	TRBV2	CASSDGGEYGYTF	TGTGCCAGCAGTGATGGGGGGGAGTATGGCTACACCTTC
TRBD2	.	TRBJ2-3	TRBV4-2	CASSQVMGRGGTDTQYF	TGTGCCAGCAGCCAAGTGATGGGGCGGGGGGGCACAGATACGCAGTATTTT
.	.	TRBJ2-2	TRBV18	CASSPRQGSHGELFF	TGTGCCAGCTCACCTCGCCAGGGGTCCCACGGGGAGCTGTTTTTT
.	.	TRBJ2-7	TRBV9	CASSVTTGYEQYF	TGTGCCAGCAGCGTAACAACAGGTTACGAGCAGTACTTC
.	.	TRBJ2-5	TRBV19	CASSIAGTIQETQYF	TGTGCCAGTAGTATAGCGGGAACAATCCAAGAGACCCAGTACTTC
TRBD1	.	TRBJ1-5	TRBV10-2	CASSGQGASDQPQHF	TGCGCCAGCAGTGGACAGGGGGCGTCGGACCAGCCCCAGCATTTT
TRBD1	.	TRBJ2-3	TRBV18	CASSPPGTVSTDTQYF	TGTGCCAGCTCACCACCGGGGACAGTAAGCACAGATACGCAGTATTTT
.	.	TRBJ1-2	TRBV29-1	CSVEARANKYGYTF	TGCAGCGTTGAAGCCAGGGCCAATAAATATGGCTACACCTTC
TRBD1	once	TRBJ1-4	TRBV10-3	CAIGQGDEKLFF	TGTGCCATCGGACAGGGTGATGAAAAACTGTTTTTT
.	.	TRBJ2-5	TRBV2	CASSDALARETQYF	TGTGCCAGCAGTGATGCCCTAGCACGGGAGACCCAGTACTTC
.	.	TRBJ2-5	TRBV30	CAWKMADRYQETQYF	TGTGCCTGGAAGATGGCTGACAGATACCAAGAGACCCAGTACTTC
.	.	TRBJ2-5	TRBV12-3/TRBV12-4	CASSPKETQYF	TGTGCCAGCAGTCCAAAAGAGACCCAGTACTTC
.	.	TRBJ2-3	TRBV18	CASSLKETTDTQYF	TGTGCCAGCTCCCTAAAGGAGACCACAGATACGCAGTATTTT
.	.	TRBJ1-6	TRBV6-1	CASTQVSNSPLHF	TGTGCCAGCACCCAGGTCTCTAATTCACCCCTCCACTTT
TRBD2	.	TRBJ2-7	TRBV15	CATSRDGTSGAEQYF	TGTGCCACCAGCAGAGATGGGACTAGCGGGGCTGAGCAGTACTTC
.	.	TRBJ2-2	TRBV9	CASSAHFDTGELFF	TGTGCCAGCAGCGCCCACTTTGACACCGGGGAGCTGTTTTTT
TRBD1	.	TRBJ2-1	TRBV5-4	CASSLLTGGNEQFF	TGTGCCAGCAGCTTACTGACAGGGGGCAATGAGCAGTTCTTC
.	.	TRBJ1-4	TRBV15	CATSRSVYREDEKLFF	TGTGCCACCAGCAGATCCGTATACAGGGAAGACGAAAAACTGTTTTTT
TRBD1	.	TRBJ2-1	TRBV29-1	CSVDQGAAEQFF	TGCAGCGTTGACCAGGGGGCTGCTGAGCAGTTCTTC
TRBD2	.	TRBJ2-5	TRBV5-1	CASSKTSGGIGETQYF	TGCGCCAGCAGCAAGACTAGCGGGGGGATAGGGGAGACCCAGTACTTC
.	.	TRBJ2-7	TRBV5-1	CASSNRGSYEQYF	TGCGCCAGCAGCAACCGAGGGTCCTACGAGCAGTACTTC
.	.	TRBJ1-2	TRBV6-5	CASRSYTGHGYTF	TGTGCCAGCAGAAGCTACACAGGGCATGGCTACACCTTC
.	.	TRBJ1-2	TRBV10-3	CAISEPGGGKVGYTF	TGTGCCATCAGTGAGCCCGGGGGGGGTAAGGTTGGCTACACCTTC
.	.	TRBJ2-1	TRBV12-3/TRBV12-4	CASSLAGGLVKFF	TGTGCCAGCAGTTTAGCGGGGGGGCTTGTTAAGTTCTTC
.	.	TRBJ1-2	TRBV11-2	CASSLIGETSYTF	TGTGCCAGCAGCTTAATCGGGGAAACGAGCTACACCTTC
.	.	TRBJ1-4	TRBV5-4	CASSLIAKGEKLFF	TGTGCCAGCAGCTTGATAGCTAAAGGCGAAAAACTGTTTTTT
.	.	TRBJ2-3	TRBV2	CASTRGGQADTQYF	TGTGCCAGCACGAGGGGGGGGCAAGCAGATACGCAGTATTTT
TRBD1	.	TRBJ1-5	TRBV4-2	CASSRTGTGGSGNQPQHF	TGTGCCAGCAGTCGAACCGGGACAGGGGGCTCGGGCAATCAGCCCCAGCATTTT
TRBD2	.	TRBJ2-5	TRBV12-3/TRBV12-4	CASRGTSGETQYF	TGTGCCAGCAGGGGGACTAGCGGAGAGACCCAGTACTTC
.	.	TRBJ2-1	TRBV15	CATSRRLYEQFF	TGTGCCACCAGCAGACGACTATATGAGCAGTTCTTC
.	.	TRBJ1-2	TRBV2	CASSARGKGSNYGYTF	TGTGCCAGCAGTGCCAGGGGTAAGGGGTCTAACTATGGCTACACCTTC
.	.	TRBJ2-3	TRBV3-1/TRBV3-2	CASSRGVDRGDTQYF	TGTGCCAGCAGCCGGGGGGTCGACAGAGGAGATACGCAGTATTTT
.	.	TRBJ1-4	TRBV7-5	CARSQTGTGDEKLFF	TGTGCCAGAAGCCAAACCGGGACAGGGGATGAAAAACTGTTTTTT
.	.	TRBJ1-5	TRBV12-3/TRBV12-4	CASSFGGGQPQHF	TGTGCCAGCAGTTTCGGGGGAGGCCAGCCCCAGCATTTT
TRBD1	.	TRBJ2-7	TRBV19	CASSWTGNYEQYF	TGTGCCAGTAGTTGGACAGGCAACTACGAGCAGTACTTC
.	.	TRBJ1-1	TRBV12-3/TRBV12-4	CASSLAGEAFF	TGTGCCAGCAGCCTCGCAGGCGAAGCTTTCTTT
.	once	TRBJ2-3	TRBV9	CASSPRTGGARTDTQYF	TGTGCCAGCAGCCCCCGGACAGGCGGGGCCCGCACAGATACGCAGTATTTT
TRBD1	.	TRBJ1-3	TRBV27	CASGFQGEPGNTIYF	TGTGCCAGCGGGTTTCAGGGGGAGCCCGGAAACACCATATATTTT
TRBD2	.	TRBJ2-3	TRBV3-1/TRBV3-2	CASSTGGLSTDTQYF	TGTGCCAGCAGCACGGGGGGTCTTAGCACAGATACGCAGTATTTT
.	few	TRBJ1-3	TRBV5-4	CASSGGGAGTSGNTIYF	TGTGCCAGCAGCGGGGGTGGGGCGGGAACCTCTGGAAACACCATATATTTT
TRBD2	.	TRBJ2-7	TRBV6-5	CASSYFQRGRSYEQYF	TGTGCCAGCAGTTACTTCCAGCGGGGGAGGTCCTACGAGCAGTACTTC
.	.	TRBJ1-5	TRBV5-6	CASSLGGGSNQPQHF	TGTGCCAGCAGCTTGGGTGGGGGCAGCAATCAGCCCCAGCATTTT
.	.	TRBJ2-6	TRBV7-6	CASSPDRISGANVLTF	TGTGCCAGCAGCCCCGACAGAATCTCTGGGGCCAACGTCCTGACTTTC